Following are 3 T cell receptor beta chains from one sample sequenced in a study of cytomegalovirus exposure and HLA in healthy donors (dated by TCRdb to the late 2010s). The library was prepared using the immunoSEQ multiplex PCR assay. For the multiplex PCR, a mixture combining 60 forward primers for TCR Vbeta segments and 13 reverse primers for TCR Jbeta segments was used. The source is immuneACCESS, and TCRdb retained only in-frame sequences with V and J called. Part of the clones is not carried over; for the studies checked, unresolved V genes explain less than half of this, and the remainder is unexplained. Per the sample table, the count is 150,000 or so clones. The ten most abundant clones make up about 1.7% of the sample. The sequenced sample was PBMCs. These receptors originate from a man aged 18 to 30 in good health and CMV-seronegative.

The chain combines TRBV11-2 with TRBJ1-1; D call uncertain. The ends were cut back, 1 base at V and 0 bases at J, with 9 bases in the middle. Germline assignment: CDR1 SGHAT and CDR2 FQNNGV. The length of the CDR3 is 15 residues. In nucleotides, the CDR3 is TGTGCCAGCAGCTTAGGCTTGGCGGTGAACACTGAAGCTTTCTTT. Translating gives CASSLGLAVNTEAFF.

V usage is TRBV7-2 and J usage is TRBJ1-5, with 8 positions matching TRBD1. Losses at the gene ends were 2 bases for V and 7 bases for J; bases not matched to a gene: 7. There are 15 residues in the CDR3. Germline CDR1 is SGHTA and CDR2 is FQGNSA. Here the CDR3 reads CASSLLDRVGQPQHF. In nucleotides, the CDR3 is TGTGCCAGCAGCTTATTGGACAGGGTCGGACAGCCCCAGCATTTT. Variable domain in full (rest from reference TRBV7-2 and TRBJ1-5): GAGVSQSPSNKVTEKGKDVELRCDPISGHTALYWYRQSLGQGLEFLIYFQGNSAPDKSGLPSDRFSAERTGGSVSTLTIQRTQQEDSAVYLCASSLLDRVGQPQHFGDGTRLSIL.

This sequence joins TRBV7-9 and TRBJ2-1, with TRBD2 as a possible D gene (6 bases). CDR1 SEHNR and CDR2 FQNEAQ come from the germline V gene (reference sequence). This CDR3 contains 13 residues. Trimming left V 5 bases short and J 8 bases short, with 13 bases between. CDR3 sequence reads: CASSRGTRDEQFF. The DNA for the CDR3 is TGTGCCAGCAGCCGCGGGACTCGGGATGAGCAGTTCTTC.